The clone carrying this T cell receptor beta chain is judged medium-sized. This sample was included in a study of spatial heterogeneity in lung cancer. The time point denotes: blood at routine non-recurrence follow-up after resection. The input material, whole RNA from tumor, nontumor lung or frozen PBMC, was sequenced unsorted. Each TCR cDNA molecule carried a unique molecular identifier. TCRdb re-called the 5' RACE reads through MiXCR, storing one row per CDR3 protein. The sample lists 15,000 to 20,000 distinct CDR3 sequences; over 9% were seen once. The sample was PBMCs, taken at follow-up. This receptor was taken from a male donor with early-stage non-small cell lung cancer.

CDR3 loop: CASSRGVSYNEQFF. CDR3 bases: TGTGCCAGCAGCCGGGGGGTTTCCTACAATGAGCAGTTCTTC. This sequence joins TRBV6-2 or TRBV6-3 and TRBJ2-1; 7 bases are a match to TRBD2. V was clipped by 6 bases and J by 1 base; unmatched bases: 3. The CDR3 has 14 residues. Germline V CDR1 and CDR2: MNHEY, SVGEGT.